The table lists the clone carrying this TCR beta chain with a count of one. The sample originates from a study of blood T cell repertoires in COVID-19. Overall study: Samples representing acute and convalescent COVID-19 were sourced from the United States, Italy and Spain.

In the original processing: Amplification of reference gene primers provided the estimated nucleated cell counts. The protocol was immunoSEQ multiplex PCR, while the TCRdb copy is restricted to in-frame clones and leaves out a portion. V and J calls and clone size are as listed in that table; D and trimming were resolved from the DNA. This sample carries under 200,000 clones, 87% of them seen once, and the ten largest clones take 3% to 4.5%. CDR3 length: 11 amino acids. Germline-derived CDR1 and CDR2 are SGHTA and FQGTGA. V shed 5 bases and J shed 4 bases, with 4 bases lying between them. The receptor was isolated from a woman aged 60-75 years who had recovered from COVID-19. The material sequenced was peripheral blood. This chain joins TRBV7-3 and TRBJ2-3; no firm D call. CDR3 loop: CASSAADTQYF. Written as DNA, the CDR3 is TGTGCCAGCAGCGCGGCAGATACGCAGTATTTT.